The 5 T cell receptor beta chains given below trace back to one sample, sequenced in a study of cytomegalovirus exposure and HLA in healthy donors. The PCR contained 60 Vbeta and 13 Jbeta primers. The method was immunoSEQ multiplex PCR; TCRdb's version includes in-frame clones alone and lacks a portion of them. The repertoire has 200,000 to 250,000 clones, roughly four fifths of them found once; the top ten carry approximately 0.62%. Sequencing input: PBMCs. These receptors came from a woman aged 40 to 50 in good health and CMV-seronegative.

The chain is built from TRBV5-1 and TRBJ2-1; TRBD1 might be the D (6 bases). Trimming removed 0 bases at V and 2 bases at J, with 12 bases between. CDR1 SGHRS and CDR2 YFSETQ come from the germline V gene. This CDR3 has 16 residues. CDR3 in amino acids: CASSLVAGTTYNEQFF. The CDR3 DNA reads as TGCGCCAGCAGCTTGGTAGCCGGGACAACCTACAATGAGCAGTTCTTC.

This chain links TRBV5-1 with TRBJ2-2, with 12 bases lining up with TRBD2. From germline, CDR1 is SGHRS and CDR2 YFSETQ. The CDR3 is 16 amino acids. V lost 3 bases, J lost 4 bases, and 4 bases stayed unmatched. CDR3 protein: CASSYTSGGITGELFF. CDR3 in DNA: TGCGCCAGCAGCTACACTAGCGGGGGGATCACCGGGGAGCTGTTTTTT. The full variable domain, in which reference TRBV5-1 and TRBJ2-2 provide the parts outside the CDR3, is KAGVTQTPRYLIKTRGQQVTLSCSPISGHRSVSWYQQTPGQGLQFLFEYFSETQRNKGNFPGRFSGRQFSNSRSEMNVSTLELGDSALYLCASSYTSGGITGELFFGEGSRLTVL.

The J gene is TRBJ2-5, the V gene TRBV19; the D is unclear. The germline V gene encodes CDR1 LNHDA and CDR2 SQIVND (reference sequence). V was cut by 9 bases and J by 2 bases, with 10 bases left in between. The CDR3 covers 12 residues. The CDR3 here is CASSSNQETQYF. CDR3 in DNA: TGTGCCAGCTCCAGTAATCAAGAGACCCAGTACTTC.

The CDR3 is CAWREGSSYEQYF. CDR3 DNA sequence: TGTGCCTGGAGGGAGGGATCCTCCTACGAGCAGTACTTC. This chain joins TRBV30 and TRBJ2-5, with D possibly TRBD2 on 6 matching bases. The closer fit of TRBJ2-7 to the DNA end suggests the J call may be wrong. CDR3 size: 13 residues. CDR1 and CDR2 (germline): GTSNPN, SVGIG (reference sequence).

This rearrangement joins TRBV27 to TRBJ2-5, with TRBD2 as a possible D gene (5 bases). The CDR3 runs to 19 residues. The germline V gene encodes CDR1 MNHEY and CDR2 SMNVEV (reference sequence). Trimming stripped 0 bases from V and 2 bases from J, with 22 bases between. The CDR3 bases are TGTGCCAGCAGTTTATCGCCGGGCCTACTCGGGGAGAGGCAAGAGACCCAGTACTTC. This encodes CASSLSPGLLGERQETQYF.